This is a list of T cell receptor beta chains from one sample in a study of blood T cells in healthy people across ages. TCRdb ran MiXCR on the 5' RACE reads and lists one entry per CDR3 protein. The repertoire holds just over 800,000 distinct CDR3 sequences, 62% seen once, with 25% to 35% in the top ten. The sequenced sample consisted of blood. All receptors come from a man younger than 45 in good health. Each CDR3 is given with its conserved first and last residue.

V	J	CDR3
TRBV25-1	TRBJ2-4	CASGEFYGQYF
TRBV25-1	TRBJ1-2	CASSSWEAGEIIYGYTF
TRBV30	TRBJ2-6	CAWSVSGANVLTF
TRBV30	TRBJ1-2	CAWSASNYGYTF
TRBV9	TRBJ2-1	CASSPRTAANEQFF
TRBV20-1	TRBJ2-1	CSARDHWGSSYNEQFF
TRBV29-1	TRBJ2-1	CSVEAGGDEQFF
TRBV3-1	TRBJ2-7	CASTHDPSYEQYF
TRBV20-1	TRBJ2-1	CSARDDYGGYEQFF
TRBV7-8	NA	CASSSLGQGANEQYF
TRBV6-2/TRBV6-3	TRBJ2-1	CASSLRDRENEQFF
TRBV28	TRBJ1-2	CASSSYSGTGDYGYTF
TRBV7-3	TRBJ2-1	CASTPGTGGDEQFF
TRBV27	TRBJ1-2	CASSLTGFGYTF
TRBV12-3/TRBV12-4	TRBJ2-1	CASSLPRQGLSYNEQFF
TRBV7-9	TRBJ2-7	CASSLSPVPYEQYF
TRBV7-8	TRBJ1-2	CASSPYASGTYGYTF
TRBV15	TRBJ1-1	CATSRDPRQGVFAFF
TRBV2	TRBJ1-2	CASGSDSPYGYTF
TRBV10-3	TRBJ2-4	CAIKTLSAAAKNIQYF
TRBV20-1	TRBJ1-2	CSAREAGGNYGYTF
TRBV10-3	TRBJ2-3	CAISEAGGRDTQYF
TRBV20-1	TRBJ1-2	CSARSVDRGVTLGGYTF
TRBV4-3	TRBJ2-7	CASSRSQGGDYEQYF
TRBV6-2/TRBV6-3	TRBJ2-7	CASSYEAGGPYEQYF
TRBV20-1	TRBJ2-7	CSARGDREVHEQYF
TRBV29-1	TRBJ1-1	CSANRGLGTEAFF
TRBV4-1	TRBJ2-7	CASSQEFSRSSYEQYF
TRBV6-2/TRBV6-3	TRBJ2-5	CASSWDRGHQETQYF
TRBV20-1	TRBJ2-7	CSAGDSQGGNEQYF
TRBV7-9	TRBJ2-7	CASSGGGLIGEQYF
TRBV7-6	TRBJ2-5	CASSPGTAYYGQYF
TRBV6-6	NA	CASSRWGLKETQYF
TRBV29-1	TRBJ2-1	CSVDERGPEQFF
TRBV7-8	TRBJ1-4	CASSSSSPELGEKLFF
TRBV3-1	TRBJ2-3	CASSQEDFTDTQYF
TRBV20-1	TRBJ1-1	CSAQGWQGANTEAFF
TRBV7-9	TRBJ2-3	CASSLLLAGADTQYF
TRBV12-3/TRBV12-4	TRBJ2-5	CASSPSTSGGAETQYF
TRBV20-1	TRBJ2-1	CSAPKPLAGGGNEQFF
TRBV5-1	TRBJ2-7	CATSVGGLDEQYF
TRBV9	TRBJ2-1	CASSVRTSGGGEQFF
TRBV20-1	TRBJ1-1	CSARVKLGRSEAFF
TRBV6-1	TRBJ2-1	CANAPSGSYNEQFF
TRBV6-5	TRBJ1-1	CASSYSMAHTEAFF
TRBV20-1	TRBJ2-1	CSASGTANEQFF
TRBV11-2	TRBJ2-3	CASSSEVSGTQYF
TRBV9	TRBJ2-7	CASSVDAGAGPYEQYF
TRBV6-5	NA	CASRRRTGTGSYEQYF
TRBV7-2	TRBJ2-7	CASSARDRGEQYF
TRBV20-1	TRBJ1-5	CSARMGGVGQPQHF
TRBV4-3	TRBJ2-1	CASSQRDRELNEQFF
TRBV5-1	TRBJ2-2	CASSLWTGELFF
TRBV20-1	TRBJ2-3	CSARFSGGTDTQYF
TRBV7-2	TRBJ2-3	CASSGEGAITDTQYF
TRBV6-2/TRBV6-3	TRBJ2-6	CASSYDGSSGANVLTF
TRBV28	TRBJ2-7	CASSPGAYEQYF
TRBV2	TRBJ1-4	CASRGDEKLFF
TRBV29-1	TRBJ2-7	CSVVRDSTYEQYF
TRBV12-3/TRBV12-4	TRBJ2-7	CASSLKGAYEQYF